The 14 T cell receptor beta chains in this list originate from one sample, sequenced in a study of blood T cell repertoires in COVID-19. The table came from immunoSEQ multiplex PCR; TCRdb's copy has only in-frame clones and leaves some out. This sample has approximately 94,000 clones, with 80% found just once. The material sequenced was peripheral blood. The receptors come from a man in his sixties or seventies with active or convalescent COVID-19.

This sequence joins TRBV13 and TRBJ2-2, with 8 positions matching TRBD2. The CDR3 length is 14 residues. V gave up 5 bases and J gave up 7 bases; unmatched junction bases: 6. CDR1 and CDR2 (germline): PRHDT, FYEKMQ (reference sequence). The CDR3 here is CASSRGLGGGELFF. Written as DNA, the CDR3 is TGTGCCAGCAGCCGGGGACTAGGGGGCGGGGAGCTGTTTTTT. The complete variable domain, with remaining parts taken from reference TRBV13 and TRBJ2-2, reads AAGVIQSPRHLIKEKRETATLKCYPIPRHDTVYWYQQGPGQDPQFLISFYEKMQSDKGSIPDRFSAQQFSDYHSELNMSSLELGDSALYFCASSRGLGGGELFFGEGSRLTVL.

The chain recombines TRBV15 with TRBJ1-1, with 7 positions matching TRBD1. Per germline, CDR1 LNHNV and CDR2 YYDKDF (reference sequence). The V segment lost 5 bases and the J segment 7 bases; nucleotides outside the gene matches: 10. The CDR3 sequence is 14 residues long. CDR3 protein: CATSEPMRGHEAFF. CDR3 nucleotides: TGTGCCACCAGCGAACCCATGAGGGGGCATGAAGCTTTCTTT.

The CDR3 reads CASSRPLAGGTDTQYF. The CDR3 coding sequence is TGTGCCAGCAGCCGCCCTCTAGCGGGGGGAACAGATACGCAGTATTTT. The chain uses TRBV5-5 and TRBJ2-3; 11 nucleotides align to TRBD2. After removal of 4 bases from V and 3 bases from J, the junction contained 7 bases not matched to a gene. CDR1 and CDR2 from the germline V gene are SGHKS and YYEKEE (reference sequence). This CDR3 has 16 residues.

This clone showed up just a few times. The gene calls are TRBV5-1 and TRBJ1-2; D perhaps matches TRBD1 (5 bases). The CDR3 has 15 amino acids. The germline CDR1 and CDR2 sequences are SGHRS and YFSETQ. V lost 4 bases and J lost 7, with 20 bases in between. As DNA, the CDR3 is TGCGCCAGCAGCCCGCCTACGGGGGGAGGGCTTGGCTACACCTTC. Translated, it gives CASSPPTGGGLGYTF. Variable domain in full (rest from reference TRBV5-1 and TRBJ1-2): KAGVTQTPRYLIKTRGQQVTLSCSPISGHRSVSWYQQTPGQGLQFLFEYFSETQRNKGNFPGRFSGRQFSNSRSEMNVSTLELGDSALYLCASSPPTGGGLGYTFGSGTRLTVV.

The V and J genes are TRBV3-1 (or the pseudogene TRBV3-2) and TRBJ2-7; the match to TRBD1 covers 9 bases. The V gene's germline CDR1 is LGHDT and CDR2 YNNKEL (reference sequence). Unmatched junction bases numbered 8, after V lost 5 bases and J lost 6 bases. This CDR3 is built from 14 residues. The CDR3 bases are TGTGCCAGCAGCACCGGGACAGGGCGGGGCGAGCAGTACTTC. Translated: CASSTGTGRGEQYF.

The V gene is TRBV28, the J gene TRBJ2-7; perhaps TRBD2 as D (6 bases). Trimming took 0 bases from V and 0 from J, leaving 12 bases between them. CDR1 and CDR2 (germline): MDHEN, SYDVKM. This CDR3 spans 16 amino acids. Here the CDR3 reads CASSLWGLTGSYEQYF. In nucleotides, the CDR3 is TGTGCCAGCAGTTTATGGGGACTTACTGGCTCCTACGAGCAGTACTTC.

This chain connects TRBV4-3 to TRBJ2-1, with 14 bases that match TRBD2. The CDR3 runs 21 residues. The V gene end was trimmed by 2 bases and the J gene end by 0 bases; junction bases not matched to a gene: 12. The germline V gene has CDR1 LGHNA and CDR2 YSLEER. The CDR3 bases are TGCGCCAGCAGCCAAACCCGGACTAGCGGGGGGCGACCGAGCTCCTACAATGAGCAGTTCTTC. This gives the protein CASSQTRTSGGRPSSYNEQFF.

The rearrangement uses TRBV7-9 and TRBJ2-7; D possibly corresponds to TRBD1 (5 bases). The CDR3 loop spans 15 amino acids. Trimming removed 0 bases at V and 5 bases at J, with 14 bases between. The germline V gene encodes CDR1 SEHNR and CDR2 FQNEAQ (reference sequence). In DNA form, the CDR3 reads TGTGCCAGCAGCTTAGCTGACCCAGGGCTTCACGAGCAGTACTTC. This gives the protein CASSLADPGLHEQYF.

The rearrangement uses TRBV12-3 or TRBV12-4 and TRBJ1-5; TRBD1 is a possible D gene (5 bases). Deletions cut 1 base from V and 5 bases from J, with 6 bases between. This CDR3 comprises 13 residues. The CDR3 region has the DNA TGTGCCAGCAGTTTAGGCAGGGATCAGCCCCAGCATTTT. Translating it yields CASSLGRDQPQHF.

The chain couples TRBV5-4 to TRBJ2-2, with 10 bases that match TRBD1. The germline gives CDR1 SGHNT, CDR2 YYREEE (reference sequence). The CDR3 spans 15 residues. After removal of 4 bases from V and 5 bases from J, the junction contained 5 bases not matched to a gene. CDR3 sequence: CASSPDRGTTGELFF. The CDR3 region has the DNA TGTGCCAGCAGCCCGGACAGGGGGACGACCGGGGAGCTGTTTTTT.

V and J are TRBV6-4 and TRBJ2-7; possibly TRBD1 for D (6 bases). Trimming pared 9 bases from V and 2 bases from J, leaving 23 bases between. Germline-derived CDR1 and CDR2 are MRHNA and SNTAGT. CDR3 length: 16 residues. For the CDR3, the DNA is TGTGCCAGGGGAAACAGGGCCCCTATTTCACCCTACGAGCAGTACTTC. It translates to CARGNRAPISPYEQYF.

This clone was seen just once. J is TRBJ1-2 and V is TRBV14, with D perhaps matching TRBD1 (6 bases). The germline V gene has CDR1 SGHDN and CDR2 FVKESK. Trimming pared 5 bases from V and 7 bases from J, leaving 14 bases between. This CDR3 comprises 13 residues. The CDR3 DNA reads TGTGCCAGCAGCAGACAGGCTCTAACTGGCTACACCTTC. It is translated as CASSRQALTGYTF. The full variable domain, its missing parts supplied by reference TRBV14 and TRBJ1-2, is EAGVTQFPSHSVIEKGQTVTLRCDPISGHDNLYWYRRVMGKEIKFLLHFVKESKQDESGMPNNRFLAERTGGTYSTLKVQPAELEDSGVYFCASSRQALTGYTFGSGTRLTVV.

This chain connects TRBV5-5 to TRBJ2-7, with 8 bases fitting TRBD2. CDR1 and CDR2 (germline): SGHKS, YYEKEE (reference sequence). J lost 2 bases, V lost 3 bases, and 7 bases had no gene match. The CDR3 is 15 amino acids. The CDR3 region has the DNA TGTGCCAGCAGCTATATAGCGGGGCCAGCCTACGAGCAGTACTTC. Protein product: CASSYIAGPAYEQYF.

The chain recombines TRBV5-6 with TRBJ2-3, with a weak D call TRBD2 (5 bases). Trimming removed 4 bases from V and 6 bases from J, with 15 bases in between. The CDR3 covers 14 residues. Looked up from germline, CDR1 is SGHDT and CDR2 is YYEEEE. CDR3: CASSPRGVSDTQYF. DNA of the CDR3: TGTGCCAGCAGCCCCCGGGGTGTATCGGATACGCAGTATTTT.